These 32 T cell receptor beta chains share one sample of origin, sequenced in a study of molecular identifiers for immune sequencing clone quantification. MiXCR was run by TCRdb on the PCR reads, yielding one entry per CDR3 protein. This table has tens of thousands of distinct CDR3 sequences, roughly 24% appearing once. The sample taken for sequencing was naive CD8+ T cells from blood, with Jurkat cell RNA spiked in. As to subset: FACS-sorted CD8+CD4-CCR7+CD45RA+ naive T cells. The receptor set was obtained from a human donor in good health. Some libraries in this study had Jurkat cell RNA spiked in.

This clonotype was recorded at least ten times. This CDR3 reads CASGLGSYEQYF. In nucleotides, the CDR3 is TGTGCTAGTGGTTTGGGCAGCTACGAGCAGTACTTC. The rearrangement joins TRBV12-5 to TRBJ2-7, with D hard to call. Germline values: CDR1 LGHNT, CDR2 FRNRAP. The V gene lost 1 base and the J gene lost 3 bases, with 4 bases spanning the gap. The CDR3 loop spans 12 amino acids.

This clonotype has a count of ten or more. This chain joins TRBV4-1 and TRBJ2-5, with D possibly being TRBD1 or TRBD2 (5 bases each). This CDR3 has 18 residues. The V gene lost 0 bases and the J gene lost 3 bases, with 20 bases spanning the gap. Germline V CDR1 and CDR2: MGHRA, YSYEKL. The DNA for the CDR3 is TGCGCCAGCAGCCAAGAGGGGCCCATGGTCGAGGGAAAAGAGACCCAGTACTTC. Its translation: CASSQEGPMVEGKETQYF.

This clonotype rates as medium-sized. The chain links TRBV7-9 to TRBJ2-3; 7 bases fit TRBD1. V lost 8 bases, J lost 0 bases, and 2 bases stayed unmatched. In germline, CDR1 is SEHNR, CDR2 FQNEAQ (reference sequence). The CDR3 extends over 13 amino acids. The CDR3 DNA is TGTGCCAGCCAGGGGGAAAGCACAGATACGCAGTATTTT. This codes for CASQGESTDTQYF.

At least ten counts were recorded for this clonotype. The chain uses TRBV6-1 and TRBJ1-5; 8 nucleotides match TRBD1. Germline V gene sequence: CDR1 MNHNS, CDR2 SASEGT. The CDR3 is 18 amino acids. V was pared by 3 bases and J by 0 bases, with 10 bases of the junction left unmatched. CDR3 sequence reads: CASSETTGVSYSNQPQHF. CDR3 bases: TGTGCCAGCAGTGAGACGACAGGGGTCTCATATAGCAATCAGCCCCAGCATTTT.

This sequence joins TRBV19 and TRBJ2-1; tentatively, D is TRBD2 (5 bases). V was shortened by 3 bases and J by 3 bases, with 6 bases between the two germline ends. The germline gives CDR1 LNHDA, CDR2 SQIVND (reference sequence). There are 13 residues in the CDR3. The CDR3 DNA reads TGTGCCAGTAGTATTGACTACTACAATGAGCAGTTCTTC. This codes for CASSIDYYNEQFF.

This sequence joins TRBV10-3 and TRBJ1-1; TRBD1 is a possible D gene (5 bases). The CDR3 has 16 amino acids. Deletions cut 2 bases from V and 1 base from J, with 14 bases between. Germline assignment: CDR1 ENHRY and CDR2 SYGVKD. CDR3 nucleotide sequence: TGTGCCATCAGTGAGATAGGGGTCTCGGGGAACACTGAAGCTTTCTTT. Its translation: CAISEIGVSGNTEAFF.

As to this clonotype: This may arise from a read error, as a much more abundant clone is one base away. V and J are TRBV25-1 and TRBJ1-1; D is possibly TRBD1 (5 bases). Germline V gene sequence: CDR1 MGHDK, CDR2 SYGVNS. The CDR3 loop spans 13 amino acids. V lost 9 bases, J lost 8 bases, and 19 bases lay in between. CDR3 bases: TGTGCCAGTTCCGGGACTGGGTGCTCAGAAGCTTTCTTT. Its translation: CASSGTGCSEAFF.

In this sample, this clonotype turned up a few times. A much larger clone lies one base from this, so it may be a read error. The J gene is TRBJ2-2, the V gene TRBV5-1, with 8 bases aligning to TRBD2. In germline, CDR1 is SGHRS, CDR2 YFSETQ. This CDR3 spans 17 amino acids. CDR3 nucleotides: TGCGCCAGCAGCTTTCCAGCGGGAGTTGTTTACACCCGGGAGCTGTTTTTT. As protein: CASSFPAGVVYTRELFF.

In its sample, this clonotype ranks as medium-sized. The J gene is TRBJ2-1, the V gene TRBV7-8; 9 bases agree with TRBD2. Unmatched junction bases numbered 8, after V lost 2 bases and J lost 6 bases. Per the germline V gene, CDR1 is SGHVS and CDR2 is FQNEAQ. The CDR3 length is 16 residues. The CDR3 DNA reads TGTGCCAGCAGCTTAACTGCTAGCGGGGCTTCCAATGAGCAGTTCTTC. This gives the protein CASSLTASGASNEQFF. The full variable domain, rest sourced from reference TRBV7-8 and TRBJ2-1, is GAGVSQSPRYKVAKRGQDVALRCDPISGHVSLFWYQQALGQGPEFLTYFQNEAQLDKSGLPSDRFFAERPEGSVSTLKIQRTQQEDSAVYLCASSLTASGASNEQFFGPGTRLTVL.

This clonotype came up a few times. This clone may be a read error of a much larger clone one base away. The chain recombines TRBV4-1 with TRBJ2-3, with D maybe TRBD2 (6 bases). Germline CDR1 reads MGHRA; CDR2 reads YSYEKL. The CDR3 spans 19 residues. This CDR3 reads CASSQRNPPGLSTTDTQCF. The CDR3 DNA is TGCGCCAGCAGCCAACGAAACCCCCCGGGACTCTCTACCACAGATACGCAGTGTTTT.

This clonotype was found a few times. Just one base apart from a much larger clone, this may be a read error. The chain combines TRBV5-4 with TRBJ2-7, with D possibly called TRBD1 or TRBD2 (5 bases each). V lost 7 bases and J lost 2, with 16 bases in between. This CDR3 spans 14 amino acids. Looked up from germline, CDR1 is SGHNT and CDR2 is YYREEE (reference sequence). CDR3 sequence reads: CASGSPGPTYEQYF. The CDR3 DNA sequence: TGTGCCAGCGGCTCTCCGGGACCCACCTACGAGCAGTACTTC. The complete variable domain, with remaining parts taken from reference TRBV5-4 and TRBJ2-7, reads ETGVTQSPTHLIKTRGQQVTLRCSSQSGHNTVSWYQQALGQGPQFIFQYYREEENGRGNFPPRFSGLQFPNYSSELNVNALELDDSALYLCASGSPGPTYEQYFGPGTRLTVT.

This clonotype showed up many times. The V gene is TRBV4-3, the J gene TRBJ2-7; 9 positions agree with TRBD1. Trimming took 0 bases from V and 0 from J; bases not matched to a gene: 9. The CDR3 has 18 residues. Germline V gene sequence: CDR1 LGHNA, CDR2 YSLEER. The DNA of the CDR3 is TGCGCCAGCAGCCAAGACCCTTCCGGGACAGGGAGCTCCTACGAGCAGTACTTC. Amino acid sequence: CASSQDPSGTGSSYEQYF.

There are a few counts of this clonotype. Being one base from a much bigger clone, this may be a read error. This chain joins TRBV14 and TRBJ2-1, with D perhaps TRBD1 (6 bases). This CDR3 comprises 15 residues. V lost 3 bases and J 6 bases, leaving 15 bases between the germline ends. Germline V gene lookup returns CDR1 SGHDN and CDR2 FVKESK. In DNA, the CDR3 is TGTGCCAGCAGCCAGGGGGCTAGCCGCCTCAATGAGCAGTTCTTC. It is translated as CASSQGASRLNEQFF.

This clonotype was observed many times. The J gene is TRBJ1-5, the V gene TRBV12-3 or TRBV12-4, with D possibly being TRBD1 (5 bases). Trimming cost V 6 bases and J 3 bases, with 15 bases left between them. The CDR3 has 15 amino acids. The CDR3 nucleotides are TGTGCCAGCAGGGGGGGATGGGGGGACAATCAGCCCCAGCATTTT. Protein sequence: CASRGGWGDNQPQHF.

The chain recombines TRBV7-9 with TRBJ2-4; TRBD1 or TRBD2 may be the D gene (5 bases each). V lost 4 bases and J lost 6, with 7 bases in between. The CDR3 length is 12 residues. Germline CDR1 reads SEHNR; CDR2 reads FQNEAQ (reference sequence). The CDR3 region is CASSSGANIQYF. CDR3 DNA sequence: TGTGCCAGCAGCTCCGGGGCAAACATTCAGTACTTC.

The V call is TRBV28, the J call TRBJ2-5; D is unclear. The CDR3 totals 13 residues. V shed 6 bases and J shed 7 bases, with 15 bases lying between them. Per germline, CDR1 MDHEN and CDR2 SYDVKM. The CDR3 is CASSLAARRTQYF. CDR3 DNA: TGTGCCAGCAGCCTGGCGGCCCGGCGGACCCAGTACTTC. The variable domain in full, completed from reference TRBV28 and TRBJ2-5, reads DVKVTQSSRYLVKRTGEKVFLECVQDMDHENMFWYRQDPGLGLRLIYFSYDVKMKEKGDIPEGYSVSREKKERFSLILESASTNQTSMYLCASSLAARRTQYFGPGTRLLVL.

This clonotype was counted a single time. No conserved phenylalanine or tryptophan is present at the end of the CDR3, so a read error is the likely explanation. V usage is TRBV27 and J usage is TRBJ2-7, with D possibly being TRBD1 (5 bases). This CDR3 has 13 amino acids. V was trimmed by 3 bases and J by 3 bases, leaving 9 bases between them. CDR1 is MNHEY and CDR2 is SMNVEV in the germline V gene (reference sequence). The CDR3 DNA reads TGTGCCAGCAGTTTGGGGCAGAGCTACGAGCAGTACTCC. Its protein is CASSLGQSYEQYS.

The table lists this clonotype with many counts. The J gene is TRBJ2-3, the V gene TRBV7-9; D gene unclear. Trimming cost V 2 bases and J 4 bases, with 4 bases left between them. CDR3 length: 12 residues. The germline V gene encodes CDR1 SEHNR and CDR2 FQNEAQ (reference sequence). The CDR3 loop reads CASSLFSDTQYF. In nucleotides, the CDR3 is TGTGCCAGCAGCTTATTCTCAGATACGCAGTATTTT. The full variable domain, rest sourced from reference TRBV7-9 and TRBJ2-3, is DTGVSQNPRHKITKRGQNVTFRCDPISEHNRLYWYRQTLGQGPEFLTYFQNEAQLEKSRLLSDRFSAERPKGSFSTLEIQRTEQGDSAMYLCASSLFSDTQYFGPGTRLTVL.

The table lists this clonotype with many counts. The J gene is TRBJ2-1, the V gene TRBV20-1; a weak D match, TRBD1 (5 bases). CDR1 and CDR2 from the germline V gene are DFQATT and SNEGSKA (reference sequence). The CDR3 runs 12 residues. V gave up 0 bases and J gave up 8 bases, with 8 bases separating them. The CDR3 here is CSAREAGYEQFF. The CDR3 coding sequence is TGCAGTGCTAGAGAGGCAGGGTATGAGCAGTTCTTC.

This clonotype was recorded many times. The genes are TRBV6-5 and TRBJ2-7; perhaps TRBD2 as D (5 bases). Germline loops: CDR1 MNHEY, CDR2 SVGAGI. Trimming cost V 8 bases and J 5 bases, with 10 bases left between them. The CDR3 has 11 residues. The CDR3 loop is CASSRGNEQYF. CDR3 nucleotides: TGTGCCAGCTCGCGAGGGAACGAGCAGTACTTC.

As regards this clonotype: This clone may be a read error of a much larger clone one base away. This chain joins TRBV19 and TRBJ2-6, with D perhaps TRBD1 (6 bases). This CDR3 is built from 17 residues. CDR1 is LNHDA, CDR2 SQIVND, per germline (reference sequence). Trimming took 4 bases from V and 5 from J, leaving 18 bases between them. The CDR3 loop reads CASSTGQLGSRANVLTF. The CDR3 coding sequence is TGTGCCAGTAGTACAGGACAGTTAGGATCTAGGGCCAACGTCCTGACTTTC. Using reference TRBV19 and TRBJ2-6 for the parts outside the CDR3, the full variable domain is DGGITQSPKYLFRKEGQNVTLSCEQNLNHDAMYWYRQDPGQGLRLIYYSQIVNDFQKGDIAEGYSVSREKKESFPLTVTSAQKNPTAFYLCASSTGQLGSRANVLTFGAGSRLTVL.

This clonotype was observed many times. This chain joins TRBV7-6 and TRBJ1-2; TRBD1 matches 7 bases. Looked up from germline, CDR1 is SGHVS and CDR2 is FNYEAQ. This CDR3 contains 16 residues. With 1 base clipped from V and 2 bases from J, the junction kept 7 bases outside the gene matches. The CDR3 sequence is CASSLEWGQINYGYTF. The CDR3 region has the DNA TGTGCCAGCAGCTTAGAGTGGGGACAGATCAACTATGGCTACACCTTC. The full variable domain, with the rest looked up from reference TRBV7-6 and TRBJ1-2, is GAGVSQSPRYKVTKRGQDVALRCDPISGHVSLYWYRQALGQGPEFLTYFNYEAQQDKSGLPNDRFSAERPEGSISTLTIQRTEQRDSAMYRCASSLEWGQINYGYTFGSGTRLTVV.

This clonotype appeared many times. The J gene is TRBJ1-5, the V gene TRBV4-2; tentatively, D is TRBD1 (6 bases). Deletions cut 4 bases from V and 1 base from J, with 8 bases between. The CDR3 covers 14 residues. Germline V gives CDR1 LGHNA, CDR2 YNFKEQ. CDR3 loop: CASSLTGSNQPQHF. The CDR3 DNA reads TGTGCCAGCAGCCTCACAGGGAGCAATCAGCCCCAGCATTTT.

This clonotype came up once. One end of the junction is discordant with germline, which a read error may explain. V usage is TRBV5-5 and J usage is TRBJ2-7; D perhaps matches TRBD2 (5 bases). This CDR3 spans 15 amino acids. Germline CDR1 is SGHKS and CDR2 is YYEKEE (reference sequence). The DNA for the CDR3 is TGTACCAGCAGCTCTGGAGCGGACCCCTCCTACGAGCAGTACTTC. Its protein is CTSSSGADPSYEQYF.

This clonotype was counted many times. CDR3 region: CASSPVGAGANVLTF. In nucleotides, the CDR3 is TGTGCCAGCAGTCCCGTGGGAGCTGGGGCCAACGTCCTGACTTTC. The rearrangement uses TRBV12-3 or TRBV12-4 and TRBJ2-6; TRBD2 might be the D (5 bases). The ends were cut back, 5 bases at V and 2 bases at J, with 10 bases in the middle. This CDR3 is built from 15 residues.

This CDR3 is CASSSLGTSGRSQSYNEQFF. The CDR3 region has the DNA TGTGCCAGCAGTTCACTTGGGACTAGCGGGAGGTCCCAGTCCTACAATGAGCAGTTCTTC. The rearrangement joins TRBV6-2 or TRBV6-3 to TRBJ2-1; 15 nucleotides align to TRBD2. The ends lost 4 bases at V and 1 base at J; junction bases unmatched: 11. Germline CDR1 and CDR2: MNHEY and SVGEGT. The CDR3 consists of 20 residues.

This clonotype was seen once. The junction and the germline gene differ at one end; a read error may be behind it. The genes are TRBV7-6 and TRBJ2-3, with 9 nucleotides matching TRBD2. Germline V gene sequence: CDR1 SGHVS, CDR2 FNYEAQ. CDR3 size: 15 residues. The CDR3 bases are TGTGCCAGCAGCCTAGCGGGACGACCCACAGATACGCAGTATTTT. This encodes CASSLAGRPTDTQYF.

On this clonotype: A much larger clone is a single base away; this may be a read error. The rearrangement links TRBV5-3 to TRBJ1-2, with D unresolved. TRBV5-3 is an ORF, with its function uncertain. Between the trimmed V and J ends, which lost 10 bases and 0 bases, there was a span of 22 bases. The CDR3 sequence is 16 residues long. This CDR3 is CAGSLTGQLTNYGYTF. The CDR3 bases are TGTGCCGGCAGCTTGACCGGTCAGCTGACTAACTATGGCTACACCTTC.

This clonotype was seen many times. The rearrangement joins TRBV7-9 to TRBJ1-4, with D possibly TRBD1 on 6 matching bases. The CDR3 runs to 16 residues. Trimming removed 1 base at V and 3 bases at J, with 12 bases between. Germline CDR1 SEHNR, CDR2 FQNEAQ (reference sequence). CDR3 sequence reads: CASSLEKGQANEKLFF. In DNA form, the CDR3 reads TGTGCCAGCAGCTTAGAGAAGGGACAAGCTAATGAAAAACTGTTTTTT.

This clonotype was seen at least ten times. The rearrangement joins TRBV29-1 to TRBJ2-2, with D possibly being TRBD2 (5 bases). V gave up 4 bases and J gave up 5 bases, with 14 bases separating them. The CDR3 has 14 amino acids. Germline loops: CDR1 SQVTM, CDR2 ANQGSEA. The CDR3 reads CSVVKSGGTGELFF. The DNA of the CDR3 is TGCAGCGTTGTTAAAAGCGGTGGAACCGGGGAGCTGTTTTTT.

With respect to this clonotype: The conserved final phenylalanine or tryptophan is absent from the CDR3, which likely points to a read error. V is TRBV6-5 and J is TRBJ2-5, with a tentative D call TRBD1 (5 bases). This CDR3 spans 11 amino acids. The germline CDR1 and CDR2 sequences are MNHEY and SVGAGI. The V end was cut by 7 bases, the J end by 4 bases, with 7 bases between. The CDR3 DNA reads TGTGCCAGCATAAGGGGAGAGACCCAGTACCTC. Translation gives CASIRGETQYL.

This clonotype was found many times. This chain uses TRBV5-4 with TRBJ2-1, with 10 bases matching TRBD2. Germline V gene lookup returns CDR1 SGHNT and CDR2 YYREEE (reference sequence). The J segment lost 8 bases and the V segment lost 5 bases, leaving 1 base of the junction unmatched. The CDR3 runs to 12 residues. CDR3 nucleotide sequence: TGTGCCAGCAGTGGACTAGCGGATGAGCAGTTCTTC. This codes for CASSGLADEQFF. Together with reference TRBV5-4 and TRBJ2-1, the CDR3 gives the full variable domain: ETGVTQSPTHLIKTRGQQVTLRCSSQSGHNTVSWYQQALGQGPQFIFQYYREEENGRGNFPPRFSGLQFPNYSSELNVNALELDDSALYLCASSGLADEQFFGPGTRLTVL.